The entry that follows covers one TCR beta chain sequence. Participant ages covered 18 to 89 years across 24 US areas. Clones were read by immunoSEQ multiplex PCR, and TCRdb kept only the in-frame ones, dropping some. This table holds roughly 150,000 clones, around 79% found once. These data belong to a study of blood T cell repertoires in COVID-19. Study context: Each recovered donor of Cohort 3 presented with two negative PCRs, clearance, or symptom resolution. T cells, B-cell-depleted T cells, or PBMCs supplied cDNA or gDNA.

This receptor was taken from a woman aged 70-85 years in a cohort exposed to, infected with or recovered from COVID-19 (not recorded which). Material for sequencing was PBMCs or T cells enriched from blood (not recorded which).

The CDR3 loop is CASSLIRTGDRFF. CDR3 sequence (DNA): TGCGCCAGCAGCTTGATCCGGACAGGGGATAGGTTCTTC. The chain employs TRBV5-1 and TRBJ2-1; TRBD1 agrees at 9 bases. The ends lost 1 base at V and 15 bases at J; junction bases unmatched: 8. CDR1 and CDR2 from the germline V gene are SGHRS and YFSETQ. CDR3 length equals 13 residues. The full variable domain, its missing parts supplied by reference TRBV5-1 and TRBJ2-1, is KAGVTQTPRYLIKTRGQQVTLSCSPISGHRSVSWYQQTPGQGLQFLFEYFSETQRNKGNFPGRFSGRQFSNSRSEMNVSTLELGDSALYLCASSLIRTGDRFFGPGTRLTVL.